The 26 T cell receptor beta chains listed next were all sequenced from one sample in a study of blood T cell repertoires in COVID-19. The assay was immunoSEQ multiplex PCR, and TCRdb's table has in-frame clones only and misses some. Of 50,000 to 70,000 clones in the sample, around 87% were seen once. Sequencing was carried out using peripheral blood. The receptor source for this set is a man in his 60s with active or convalescent COVID-19.

CDR3 in amino acids: CASRLQGWDSPLHF. The CDR3 DNA reads TGTGCCAGCAGATTACAGGGTTGGGATTCACCCCTCCACTTT. The chain recombines TRBV6-5 with TRBJ1-6; possible D gene TRBD1, 6 bases. CDR1 is MNHEY, CDR2 SVGAGI, per germline. CDR3 length equals 14 residues. V was shortened by 6 bases and J by 8 bases, with 14 bases between the two germline ends.

This chain uses TRBV5-4 with TRBJ2-1, with D unclear. Trimming shortened V by 4 bases and J by 0 bases, and 5 bases separated the two germline ends. The CDR3 spans 13 residues. The germline V gene encodes CDR1 SGHNT and CDR2 YYREEE (reference sequence). CDR3 in DNA: TGTGCCAGCAGCACTGTCTCCTACAATGAGCAGTTCTTC. This codes for CASSTVSYNEQFF.

The chain is built from TRBV28 and TRBJ2-1; possible D gene TRBD1, 5 bases. The CDR3 covers 12 residues. The germline gives CDR1 MDHEN, CDR2 SYDVKM. Trimming took off 3 bases at V and 6 bases at J, with 6 bases between the two ends. The CDR3 DNA is TGTGCCAGCAGTTTCCAGGGCAATGAGCAGTTCTTC. Its protein is CASSFQGNEQFF. The full variable domain, completed using reference TRBV28 and TRBJ2-1, is DVKVTQSSRYLVKRTGEKVFLECVQDMDHENMFWYRQDPGLGLRLIYFSYDVKMKEKGDIPEGYSVSREKKERFSLILESASTNQTSMYLCASSFQGNEQFFGPGTRLTVL.

The chain uses TRBV5-6 and TRBJ2-7; 8 bases fit TRBD2. The ends lost 4 bases at V and 4 bases at J; junction bases unmatched: 4. The CDR3 runs 13 residues. Looked up from germline, CDR1 is SGHDT and CDR2 is YYEEEE. In nucleotides, the CDR3 is TGTGCCAGCAGCACGGGGGGGTGGTACGAGCAGTACTTC. Translating it yields CASSTGGWYEQYF.

V and J are TRBV27 and TRBJ1-4; TRBD1 matches 8 bases. The germline gives CDR1 MNHEY, CDR2 SMNVEV (reference sequence). Trimming took 6 bases from V and 0 from J; bases not matched to a gene: 15. This CDR3 contains 19 residues. CDR3: CASRKGGQGAKTTNEKLFF. In nucleotides, the CDR3 is TGTGCCAGCAGAAAGGGGGGGCAGGGGGCAAAAACAACTAATGAAAAACTGTTTTTT.

This sequence joins TRBV19 and TRBJ1-2; a possible D gene is TRBD1 (5 bases). The CDR3 loop spans 15 amino acids. Trimming pared 7 bases from V and 2 bases from J, leaving 17 bases between. Germline CDR1 is LNHDA and CDR2 is SQIVND (reference sequence). CDR3 loop: CASNFNRPPNYGYTF. CDR3 sequence (DNA): TGTGCCAGTAACTTTAACAGGCCACCAAACTATGGCTACACCTTC. Filled out from reference TRBV19 and TRBJ1-2, the complete variable domain reads DGGITQSPKYLFRKEGQNVTLSCEQNLNHDAMYWYRQDPGQGLRLIYYSQIVNDFQKGDIAEGYSVSREKKESFPLTVTSAQKNPTAFYLCASNFNRPPNYGYTFGSGTRLTVV.

This chain connects TRBV2 to TRBJ1-5; D remains unclear. The length of the CDR3 is 13 residues. V gave up 4 bases and J gave up 0 bases, with 4 bases separating them. Germline lookup yields CDR1 SNHLY and CDR2 FYNNEI. In nucleotides, the CDR3 is TGTGCCAGCAGTGGCGATAGCAATCAGCCCCAGCATTTT. This encodes CASSGDSNQPQHF.

CDR3 sequence reads: CASSLFRQGANTEAFF. The CDR3, as DNA: TGCGCCAGCAGCCTATTTCGACAGGGGGCGAACACTGAAGCTTTCTTT. The chain has TRBV5-1 and TRBJ1-1; the match to TRBD1 covers 10 bases. Trimming took 4 bases from V and 1 from J; bases not matched to a gene: 7. The CDR3 loop spans 16 amino acids. The germline V gene has CDR1 SGHRS and CDR2 YFSETQ.

This clone appeared a few times. The chain uses TRBV4-3 and TRBJ2-7; 7 bases agree with TRBD1. V lost 1 base and J lost 0; bases outside the gene matches: 3. Germline V CDR1 and CDR2: LGHNA, YSLEER. This CDR3 comprises 15 residues. CDR3 residues: CASSQGQGLSYEQYF. CDR3 nucleotide sequence: TGCGCCAGCAGCCAAGGACAGGGCCTCTCCTACGAGCAGTACTTC.

This sequence joins TRBV12-3 or TRBV12-4 and TRBJ2-7, with D possibly TRBD1 on 6 matching bases. The CDR3 spans 13 residues. Trimming shortened V by 6 bases and J by 2 bases, and 11 bases separated the two germline ends. CDR3: CASSRGPAYEQYF. The CDR3 region has the DNA TGTGCCAGCAGCAGGGGACCCGCCTACGAGCAGTACTTC.

The chain combines TRBV4-3 with TRBJ2-7; D possibly corresponds to TRBD1 (6 bases). Trimming took 4 bases from V and 0 from J, leaving 10 bases between them. The length of the CDR3 is 14 residues. Per germline, CDR1 LGHNA and CDR2 YSLEER. DNA for the CDR3: TGCGCCAGCAGCCTTACAGGGAGCTCCTACGAGCAGTACTTC. Translating it yields CASSLTGSSYEQYF.

The table lists this clone with a count of one. The chain combines TRBV29-1 with TRBJ2-5; TRBD1 aligns across 8 bases. This CDR3 comprises 15 residues. The germline CDR1 and CDR2 sequences are SQVTM and ANQGSEA. The V gene end was trimmed by 5 bases and the J gene end by 4 bases; junction bases not matched to a gene: 12. The CDR3 DNA is TGCAGCGTTTTGGGGCGACAGGGGTGGGCAGAGACCCAGTACTTC. Translating it yields CSVLGRQGWAETQYF.

The V and J genes are TRBV11-2 and TRBJ2-3, with 14 bases fitting TRBD2. The CDR3 has 17 residues. V was clipped by 4 bases and J by 1 base; unmatched bases: 4. Per germline, CDR1 SGHAT and CDR2 FQNNGV. CDR3 nucleotides: TGTGCCAGCAGCTGGACTAGCGGGGGGCGAGGCACAGATACGCAGTATTTT. Its translation is CASSWTSGGRGTDTQYF.

The V call is TRBV19, the J call TRBJ2-7; TRBD1 matches 10 bases. Germline V lookup: CDR1 LNHDA, CDR2 SQIVND (reference sequence). CDR3 size: 15 residues. V shed 8 bases and J 3 bases; nucleotides not matched to a gene: 10. CDR3 in DNA: TGTGCCAGTGCTCCCTCGGACAGGGGGTTCTACGAGCAGTACTTC. It is translated as CASAPSDRGFYEQYF. Filled out from reference TRBV19 and TRBJ2-7, the complete variable domain reads DGGITQSPKYLFRKEGQNVTLSCEQNLNHDAMYWYRQDPGQGLRLIYYSQIVNDFQKGDIAEGYSVSREKKESFPLTVTSAQKNPTAFYLCASAPSDRGFYEQYFGPGTRLTVT.

This clone was picked up a small number of times. The chain couples TRBV6-5 to TRBJ2-1, with 7 bases matching TRBD1. CDR1 MNHEY and CDR2 SVGAGI come from the germline V gene. The CDR3 contains 15 residues. Trimming at V came to 6 bases and at J to 8 bases, leaving 13 bases not matched to a gene. In DNA, the CDR3 is TGTGCCAGCAGCCAAGGGACAGCAAACGAGGATGAGCAGTTCTTC. Translation: CASSQGTANEDEQFF.

This chain joins TRBV6-6 and TRBJ2-2; TRBD1 agrees at 8 bases. The CDR3 totals 14 residues. From germline, CDR1 is MNHNY and CDR2 SVGAGI (reference sequence). Losses at the gene ends were 6 bases for V and 8 bases for J; bases not matched to a gene: 8. The CDR3 sequence is CASRDTGGEGELFF. CDR3 bases: TGTGCCAGCAGAGACACAGGGGGAGAGGGGGAGCTGTTTTTT.

The rearrangement joins TRBV3-1 (or the pseudogene TRBV3-2) to TRBJ1-1; TRBD1 is a possible D gene (6 bases). The CDR3 totals 15 residues. The V gene lost 4 bases and the J gene lost 0 bases, with 12 bases spanning the gap. Per the germline V gene, CDR1 is LGHDT and CDR2 is YNNKEL (reference sequence). The CDR3: CASSPPDRLNTEAFF. In nucleotides, the CDR3 is TGTGCCAGCAGCCCTCCGGACAGATTGAACACTGAAGCTTTCTTT.

The chain joins TRBV5-5 to TRBJ1-3; a weak D match, TRBD1 (6 bases). CDR3 length equals 14 residues. Trimming left V 3 bases short and J 4 bases short, with 11 bases between. The V gene's germline CDR1 is SGHKS and CDR2 YYEKEE (reference sequence). Here the CDR3 DNA reads TGTGCCAGCAGCTCGAGGGGGAACGGAAACACCATATATTTT. It codes for CASSSRGNGNTIYF.

Here the CDR3 DNA reads TGTGCCAGCAGAGGGACATCTGGGGCCAACGTCCTGACTTTC. Encoded protein: CASRGTSGANVLTF. The chain carries TRBV25-1 and TRBJ2-6, with a tentative D call TRBD1 (6 bases). The CDR3 extends over 14 amino acids. Germline V gene data show CDR1 as MGHDK and CDR2 as SYGVNS. The V end was cut by 6 bases, the J end by 1 base, with 7 bases between.

The chain uses TRBV3-1 (or the pseudogene TRBV3-2) and TRBJ2-7, with 8 bases matching TRBD1. Germline-derived CDR1 and CDR2 are LGHDT and YNNKEL (reference sequence). J lost 8 bases, V lost 1 base, and 10 bases had no gene match. This CDR3 is 15 amino acids long. DNA for the CDR3: TGTGCCAGCAGCCAAGTTCCCGGGACAGGCCGTCAGCAGTACTTC. This codes for CASSQVPGTGRQQYF.

The chain employs TRBV2 and TRBJ1-4; 9 positions agree with TRBD1. Germline V lookup: CDR1 SNHLY, CDR2 FYNNEI. The CDR3 spans 14 residues. Trimming cost V 5 bases and J 10 bases; bases outside gene matches: 8. CDR3 sequence (DNA): TGTGCCAGCAGTACCGGGACAGGGTTCGTAAAACTGTTTTTT. Its protein is CASSTGTGFVKLFF.

This clone was observed a few times. The CDR3 protein is CASSLFGTGGYEQYF. The CDR3 nucleotides read TGCGCCAGCAGCTTGTTTGGGACAGGGGGCTACGAGCAGTACTTC. V is TRBV5-1 and J is TRBJ2-7; TRBD1 matches 11 bases. Losses at the gene ends were 1 base for V and 3 bases for J; bases not matched to a gene: 3. The CDR3 consists of 15 residues. The germline CDR1 and CDR2 sequences are SGHRS and YFSETQ.

The CDR3 spells CASSQGGSESSYNEQFF. The CDR3 DNA reads as TGTGCCAGCAGCCAAGGGGGCTCGGAGAGCTCCTACAATGAGCAGTTCTTC. The chain is built from TRBV4-2 and TRBJ2-1, with a possible D match to TRBD1 (5 bases). In germline, CDR1 is LGHNA, CDR2 YNFKEQ. Trimming cost V 1 base and J 0 bases, with 13 bases left between them. CDR3 size: 17 residues.

The V gene is TRBV6-4, the J gene TRBJ1-1; TRBD1 agrees at 9 bases. CDR1 is MRHNA, CDR2 SNTAGT, per germline. J lost 8 bases, V lost 6 bases, and 16 bases had no gene match. The length of the CDR3 is 16 residues. CDR3 coding DNA: TGTGCCAGCAGACCCTCACATCATAGACAGGGGGACGAAGCTTTCTTT. It specifies CASRPSHHRQGDEAFF.

The chain is built from TRBV7-2 and TRBJ1-1; maybe TRBD1 (5 bases). Trimming shortened V by 1 base and J by 7 bases, and 10 bases separated the two germline ends. Germline lookup yields CDR1 SGHTA and CDR2 FQGNSA. The CDR3 loop spans 13 amino acids. The CDR3 DNA reads TGTGCCAGCAGCTTAGTCAGGGATAGTGAAGCTTTCTTT. Its protein product is CASSLVRDSEAFF.

This clone has only one observation. The genes are TRBV7-2 and TRBJ2-4; TRBD1 aligns across 11 bases. The germline V gene encodes CDR1 SGHTA and CDR2 FQGNSA. The CDR3 spans 15 residues. V was clipped by 7 bases and J by 7 bases; unmatched bases: 9. CDR3 nucleotides: TGTGCCAGCACCCGTCCCGGGACAGGGGGGAACATTCAGTACTTC. It translates to CASTRPGTGGNIQYF.